This passage covers 27 T cell receptor beta chains from one sample sequenced in a study of radiotherapy plus CTLA-4 blockade in lung cancer. The table came from immunoSEQ multiplex PCR; TCRdb's copy has only in-frame clones and leaves some out. The sample includes some 98,000 clones, 75% to 90% seen only once; the top ten take 3.4%. The sample in question was peripheral blood, obtained from a patient treated with radiotherapy plus ipilimumab. The origin of the receptors is a human donor with non-small cell lung cancer who had a partial response to radiotherapy plus ipilimumab.

V and J are TRBV10-2 and TRBJ2-7; the D gene is possibly TRBD1 (5 bases). V lost 2 bases and J lost 3, with 8 bases in between. The CDR3 runs to 13 residues. Germline CDR1 is WSHSY and CDR2 is SAAADI. CDR3 in amino acids: CASSERTGYEQYF. The CDR3 bases are TGCGCCAGCAGTGAGAGAACAGGCTACGAGCAGTACTTC.

The chain employs TRBV12-5 and TRBJ1-1, with D possibly TRBD1 on 5 matching bases. The V end lost 6 bases, the J end lost 1 base, and 9 bases lay between the germline ends. This CDR3 has 13 residues. The germline V gene encodes CDR1 LGHNT and CDR2 FRNRAP. The CDR3 DNA sequence: TGTGCTAGTGGACCGGACACGAACACTGAAGCTTTCTTT. Translated: CASGPDTNTEAFF.

The J gene is TRBJ2-1, the V gene TRBV7-9, with 13 bases fitting TRBD2. The germline gives CDR1 SEHNR, CDR2 FQNEAQ (reference sequence). The junction had 2 bases not matched to a gene; V was cut back by 4 bases and J by 5 bases. This CDR3 region has 15 residues. CDR3 sequence reads: CASSSGTSGNNEQFF. The DNA for the CDR3 is TGTGCCAGCAGCTCCGGGACTAGCGGGAACAATGAGCAGTTCTTC. The full variable domain, in which reference TRBV7-9 and TRBJ2-1 provide the parts outside the CDR3, is DTGVSQNPRHKITKRGQNVTFRCDPISEHNRLYWYRQTLGQGPEFLTYFQNEAQLEKSRLLSDRFSAERPKGSFSTLEIQRTEQGDSAMYLCASSSGTSGNNEQFFGPGTRLTVL.

The chain is built from TRBV18 and TRBJ2-7; 7 positions agree with TRBD1. Per the germline V gene, CDR1 is KGHSH and CDR2 is LQKENI. There are 16 residues in the CDR3. The trim removed 3 bases at V and 0 bases at J, leaving 8 bases unmatched. The CDR3 DNA follows: TGTGCCAGCTCACCGCCGGGACAGATTAACTCCTACGAGCAGTACTTC. Translation: CASSPPGQINSYEQYF.

This rearrangement joins TRBV7-9 to TRBJ2-5; 10 bases fit TRBD2. The junction had 4 bases not matched to a gene; V was cut back by 5 bases and J by 1 base. This CDR3 is built from 15 residues. Germline V CDR1 and CDR2: SEHNR, FQNEAQ (reference sequence). This CDR3 reads CASSGRTSGQETQYF. In DNA form, the CDR3 reads TGTGCCAGCAGCGGACGGACTAGCGGCCAAGAGACCCAGTACTTC.

The rearrangement joins TRBV5-6 to TRBJ1-2; a possible D gene is TRBD1 (5 bases). V lost 4 bases and J lost 8, with 21 bases in between. CDR3 length equals 15 residues. CDR1 is SGHDT, CDR2 YYEEEE, per germline. CDR3 in DNA: TGTGCCAGCAGCCCGGGACCGACCGGGGGGATGGGCTACACCTTC. Its protein is CASSPGPTGGMGYTF.

The chain carries TRBV7-2 and TRBJ2-4; 10 nucleotides line up with TRBD2. The trim removed 2 bases at V and 9 bases at J, leaving 7 bases unmatched. Germline assignment: CDR1 SGHTA and CDR2 FQGNSA. This CDR3 region has 15 residues. The chain's CDR3 is CASSLSREREGIQYF. CDR3 DNA sequence: TGTGCCAGCAGCTTAAGTCGGGAGCGGGAGGGCATTCAGTACTTC.

This chain links TRBV18 with TRBJ2-7; 9 positions match TRBD1. V lost 3 bases to trimming and J lost 4 bases; unmatched junction nucleotides: 7. CDR1 and CDR2 from the germline V gene are KGHSH and LQKENI. This CDR3 region has 15 residues. CDR3 coding DNA: TGTGCCAGCTCACCGGGACAGGGTTTGGTGTACGAGCAGTACTTC. As protein: CASSPGQGLVYEQYF.

The V and J genes are TRBV14 and TRBJ2-1, with a tentative D call TRBD1 (5 bases). Trimming cost V 1 base and J 12 bases, with 7 bases left between them. CDR1 SGHDN and CDR2 FVKESK come from the germline V gene. The CDR3 sequence is 11 residues long. CDR3 nucleotides: TGTGCCAGCAGCCAAGCAGGGTGGCAGTTCTTC. Protein product: CASSQAGWQFF.

The chain is built from TRBV6-1 and TRBJ2-5, with TRBD2 matching 7 bases. The DNA end lines up better with TRBJ2-7; the J call may be wrong. This CDR3 spans 14 amino acids. The germline gives CDR1 MNHNS, CDR2 SASEGT. CDR3 loop: CASSEPREGYEQYF. The CDR3 DNA reads TGTGCCAGCAGCGAACCCAGGGAGGGCTACGAGCAGTACTTC.

The chain recombines TRBV28 with TRBJ1-3; 9 nucleotides agree with TRBD1. Germline CDR1 MDHEN, CDR2 SYDVKM. After removal of 7 bases from V and 2 bases from J, the junction contained 6 bases not matched to a gene. CDR3 length: 15 residues. CDR3 coding DNA: TGTGCCAGCAACGACAGGGGGTGGACTGGAAACACCATATATTTT. Its protein product is CASNDRGWTGNTIYF.

V and J are TRBV2 and TRBJ2-2; 8 bases fit TRBD2. This CDR3 is 15 amino acids long. J was trimmed by 8 bases and V by 5 bases; bases with no gene match: 10. Germline loops: CDR1 SNHLY, CDR2 FYNNEI. CDR3 in amino acids: CASSQREGPEGELFF. The CDR3 region has the DNA TGTGCCAGCAGTCAACGGGAGGGGCCGGAGGGGGAGCTGTTTTTT.

The chain is built from TRBV29-1 and TRBJ2-7; 10 positions match TRBD1. J lost 4 bases, V lost 4 bases, and 4 bases had no gene match. Germline V gene lookup returns CDR1 SQVTM and CDR2 ANQGSEA. The CDR3 is made up of 13 amino acids. CDR3 bases: TGCAGCGTTGCCGGGGACAGGGGTTACGAGCAGTACTTC. Translation: CSVAGDRGYEQYF.

This clone occurred a few times. The chain recombines TRBV7-9 with TRBJ2-1; the D is unclear. The length of the CDR3 is 12 residues. Germline CDR1 SEHNR, CDR2 FQNEAQ (reference sequence). The V end lost 0 bases, the J end lost 10 bases, and 7 bases lay between the germline ends. The CDR3 spells CASSLAFKEQFF. CDR3 in DNA: TGTGCCAGCAGCTTAGCATTCAAAGAGCAGTTCTTC.

This chain uses TRBV7-8 with TRBJ1-1; D is unclear. CDR3 size: 13 residues. Germline CDR1 and CDR2: SGHVS and FQNEAQ. The ends were cut back, 2 bases at V and 1 base at J, with 5 bases in the middle. CDR3 coding DNA: TGTGCCAGCAGCTTACAGGAGAACACTGAAGCTTTCTTT. This translates into CASSLQENTEAFF.

There are a few counts of this clone. V gene TRBV2 combines with J gene TRBJ2-2; D is perhaps TRBD2 (6 bases). Trimming took 2 bases from V and 3 from J, leaving 13 bases between them. This CDR3 spans 16 amino acids. Per germline, CDR1 SNHLY and CDR2 FYNNEI. In DNA, the CDR3 is TGTGCCAGCAGTGAAAGGAGGGGCGGTGACACCGGGGAGCTGTTTTTT. Translated: CASSERRGGDTGELFF.

The chain combines TRBV2 with TRBJ1-4; D call uncertain. V dropped 8 bases and J dropped 7 bases, with 17 bases sitting between them. The CDR3 has 14 amino acids. Germline V lookup: CDR1 SNHLY, CDR2 FYNNEI. The CDR3 spells CASRTNPDGEKLFF. CDR3 in DNA: TGTGCCAGCCGGACTAACCCGGACGGTGAAAAACTGTTTTTT.

This clone occurred a few times. The genes are TRBV27 and TRBJ2-1; TRBD2 is a possible D gene (6 bases). CDR1 and CDR2 (germline): MNHEY, SMNVEV (reference sequence). The V and J ends lost 8 bases and 3 bases respectively, with 11 bases between them. This CDR3 comprises 13 residues. The CDR3 DNA reads as TGTGCCAGCCAACGGGACTTCTACAATGAGCAGTTCTTC. As protein: CASQRDFYNEQFF.

The genes are TRBV18 and TRBJ2-7; tentatively, D is TRBD2 (6 bases). Trimming removed 4 bases at V and 2 bases at J, with 12 bases between. CDR1 and CDR2 from the germline V gene are KGHSH and LQKENI. The CDR3 extends over 14 amino acids. The CDR3 bases are TGTGCCAGCTCACAATGGGACTCAGCCTACGAGCAGTACTTC. As protein: CASSQWDSAYEQYF.

This clone has only a few counts. V usage is TRBV18 and J usage is TRBJ2-3; TRBD1 matches at 8 bases. The CDR3 loop spans 15 amino acids. V gave up 3 bases and J gave up 1 base; unmatched junction bases: 3. Germline V gene lookup returns CDR1 KGHSH and CDR2 LQKENI. CDR3 sequence reads: CASSPGQAGTDTQYF. The CDR3, as DNA: TGTGCCAGCTCACCGGGACAGGCGGGCACAGATACGCAGTATTTT.

The rearrangement uses TRBV18 and TRBJ2-2; perhaps TRBD2 as D (5 bases). With 0 bases removed from V and 0 bases from J, the gap between germline ends came to 5 bases. Per the germline V gene, CDR1 is KGHSH and CDR2 is LQKENI. This CDR3 is built from 15 residues. CDR3 sequence (DNA): TGTGCCAGCTCACCACCGCGGGCGAACACCGGGGAGCTGTTTTTT. This sequence encodes CASSPPRANTGELFF.

The CDR3 protein is CASSLEGSASSVDEQFF. The CDR3 DNA follows: TGTGCCAGCAGCCTAGAGGGTAGCGCTTCATCAGTGGATGAGCAGTTCTTC. The V and J genes are TRBV4-2 and TRBJ2-1; D perhaps matches TRBD2 (5 bases). Trimming pared 4 bases from V and 8 bases from J, leaving 24 bases between. The V gene's germline CDR1 is LGHNA and CDR2 YNFKEQ. This CDR3 comprises 17 residues.

This clone was observed a handful of times. DNA for the CDR3: TGCGCCAGCAGCCTGGGGGGGACTAGCCGGGAGACCCAGTACTTC. Translation: CASSLGGTSRETQYF. The rearrangement links TRBV5-1 to TRBJ2-5, with TRBD2 identical over 9 bases. CDR3 length equals 15 residues. After removal of 4 bases from V and 5 bases from J, the junction contained 9 bases not matched to a gene. CDR1 is SGHRS and CDR2 is YFSETQ in the germline V gene. Looking up the rest from reference TRBV5-1 and TRBJ2-5 gives the full variable domain: KAGVTQTPRYLIKTRGQQVTLSCSPISGHRSVSWYQQTPGQGLQFLFEYFSETQRNKGNFPGRFSGRQFSNSRSEMNVSTLELGDSALYLCASSLGGTSRETQYFGPGTRLLVL.

The chain joins TRBV30 to TRBJ2-3; D perhaps matches TRBD2 (6 bases). The CDR3 totals 15 residues. The V end lost 3 bases, the J end lost 1 base, and 14 bases lay between the germline ends. Germline CDR1 GTSNPN, CDR2 SVGIG (reference sequence). The CDR3 region has the DNA TGTGCCTGGAGCCGGGGCGGAGGGGGCACAGATACGCAGTATTTT. This encodes CAWSRGGGGTDTQYF.

This clone was found once. This sequence joins TRBV27 and TRBJ2-3; 10 positions match TRBD1. The CDR3 length is 17 residues. Germline V CDR1 and CDR2: MNHEY, SMNVEV (reference sequence). With 6 bases clipped from V and 4 bases from J, the junction kept 13 bases outside the gene matches. CDR3 DNA sequence: TGTGCCAGCAGAAGGACAGGGGGATACGGTGTCGCAGATACGCAGTATTTT. Protein sequence: CASRRTGGYGVADTQYF.

This clone was recorded once. The J gene is TRBJ1-2, the V gene TRBV5-1, with D perhaps TRBD1 (5 bases). V lost 4 bases and J lost 2, with 12 bases in between. There are 14 residues in the CDR3. Germline V CDR1 and CDR2: SGHRS, YFSETQ. The CDR3, as DNA: TGCGCCAGCAGCGAACAGGCGGGGAACTATGGCTACACCTTC. This sequence encodes CASSEQAGNYGYTF.

The rearrangement uses TRBV7-9 and TRBJ2-7; 12 bases map to TRBD2. The trim removed 5 bases at V and 7 bases at J, leaving 6 bases unmatched. The CDR3 contains 14 residues. CDR1 is SEHNR, CDR2 FQNEAQ, per germline (reference sequence). The CDR3 region has the DNA TGTGCCAGCAGCCTTCTAGCGGGAGGGATGGAGCAGTACTTC. It is translated as CASSLLAGGMEQYF.